The source of this T cell receptor beta chain is a study of blood T cell repertoires in COVID-19. Turning to the study itself: Sample material is recorded as cDNA or gDNA derived from T cells, B-cell-depleted T cells, or PBMCs.

The method was immunoSEQ multiplex PCR; TCRdb's version includes in-frame clones alone and lacks a portion of them. The top ten clones hold roughly 2.5% of a sample with 300,000 or so clones, about nine tenths of them seen once. V was cut by 6 bases and J by 0 bases, with 14 bases left in between. The CDR3 has 16 residues. Germline values: CDR1 LNHDA, CDR2 SQIVND (reference sequence). V and J are TRBV19 and TRBJ1-4; D is undetermined. The sequenced material came from PBMCs or T cells enriched from blood (not recorded which). This clonotype originated in a man in his 60s who had recovered from COVID-19. The CDR3 sequence: CASSRSQVATNEKLFF. DNA of the CDR3: TGTGCCAGTAGCCGTTCACAAGTTGCAACTAATGAAAAACTGTTTTTT.